The clone carrying this T cell receptor (beta chain) showed up many times. A single record per CDR3 protein comes from TCRdb applying MiXCR to the multiplex PCR reads. The data show fewer than 250,000 distinct CDR3 sequences, about 30% seen once. This entry is derived from a study of breast tumors, draining lymph nodes, adjacent tissues. The CDR3 length is 14 residues. Germline-derived CDR1 and CDR2 are SNHLY and FYNNEI. The V gene end was trimmed by 7 bases and the J gene end by 3 bases; junction bases not matched to a gene: 4. Breast cancer patients provided tissue from their axillary draining lymph nodes.

The receptor's source is a female donor with breast cancer. Some clones in this sample may be carry-over from other donors' samples. The rearrangement joins TRBV2 to TRBJ2-1; 9 nucleotides match TRBD2. The sample consisted of axillary lymph node tissue. The CDR3 sequence: CASNLAGDYNEQFF. DNA for the CDR3: TGTGCCAGCAATTTAGCGGGAGACTACAATGAGCAGTTCTTC.